These 22 T cell receptor beta chains came from one sample sequenced in a study of T cells after yellow fever vaccination. TCRdb reanalysed the 5' RACE reads using MiXCR and keeps one entry per CDR3 protein. The sample carries under 200,000 distinct CDR3 sequences, about 11% recorded once. The sequences come from CD8+ T cells sorted from PBMCs, collected 15 days after the yellow fever booster vaccination. The receptors here all came from a young man who received the YFV17D yellow fever vaccine.

This clonotype was seen more than once but under ten times. The chain carries TRBV12-5 and TRBJ2-1; 13 nucleotides align to TRBD2. CDR1 is LGHNT, CDR2 FRNRAP, per germline. The junction had 4 bases not matched to a gene; V was cut back by 4 bases and J by 4 bases. CDR3 size: 16 residues. The CDR3 loop is CASGSRLAGGYNEQFF. DNA of the CDR3: TGTGCTAGTGGTTCGCGACTAGCGGGGGGATACAATGAGCAGTTCTTC.

This clonotype was seen ten or more times. The CDR3 bases are TGTGCCAGCAGTTTTGGAGGGGCCACAGATACGCAGTATTTT. This codes for CASSFGGATDTQYF. The V gene is TRBV6-2 or TRBV6-3, the J gene TRBJ2-3; possible D gene TRBD2, 6 bases. V was pared by 4 bases and J by 2 bases, with 10 bases between. CDR1 is MNHEY and CDR2 is SVGEGT in the germline V gene. The CDR3 extends over 14 amino acids.

The V and J genes are TRBV29-1 and TRBJ2-6, with D unresolved. In germline, CDR1 is SQVTM, CDR2 ANQGSEA. The CDR3 is 16 residues long. V was trimmed by 0 bases and J by 4 bases, leaving 13 bases between them. CDR3 amino acids: CSVEEWGTWGANVLTF. The CDR3 DNA reads as TGCAGCGTTGAAGAATGGGGTACGTGGGGGGCCAACGTCCTGACTTTC.

The V and J genes are TRBV12-3 or TRBV12-4 and TRBJ2-3, with 10 bases identical to TRBD2. V lost 0 bases and J lost 3; bases outside the gene matches: 3. CDR3 length: 16 amino acids. The CDR3, as DNA: TGTGCCAGCAGTTTAGCGCTAGCGGGGGAGACAGATACGCAGTATTTT. It translates to CASSLALAGETDTQYF.

This clonotype appeared many times. This rearrangement joins TRBV4-1 to TRBJ1-4; 7 bases map to TRBD1. The ends lost 1 base at V and 3 bases at J; junction bases unmatched: 2. Germline V lookup: CDR1 MGHRA, CDR2 YSYEKL. This CDR3 is built from 15 residues. In DNA, the CDR3 is TGCGCCAGCAGCCAAGCCGGGACAGCTAATGAAAAACTGTTTTTT. It is translated as CASSQAGTANEKLFF.

This clonotype came up a few times. The CDR3, as DNA: TGCGCCAGCAGCCAAGTGTCCGGGGATGAAAAACTGTTTTTT. This translates into CASSQVSGDEKLFF. The chain recombines TRBV4-1 with TRBJ1-4; D gene ambiguous. The CDR3 is 14 residues long. V shed 1 base and J shed 6 bases, with 9 bases lying between them. Germline V gives CDR1 MGHRA, CDR2 YSYEKL.

The chain links TRBV4-1 to TRBJ2-2; tentative D call: TRBD2 (6 bases). This CDR3 spans 15 amino acids. V lost 0 bases and J 4 bases, leaving 9 bases between the germline ends. Germline values: CDR1 MGHRA, CDR2 YSYEKL. This CDR3 is CASSQERLVTGELFF. For the CDR3, the DNA is TGCGCCAGCAGCCAAGAGCGACTAGTCACCGGGGAGCTGTTTTTT.

The rearrangement uses TRBV5-1 and TRBJ1-4; tentative D call: TRBD1 (6 bases). CDR1 and CDR2 from the germline V gene are SGHRS and YFSETQ. V lost 4 bases to trimming and J lost 8 bases, with 18 bases between them. This CDR3 region has 15 residues. CDR3 bases: TGCGCCAGCAGCCTGAGGGGGGCGATTTACGAAAAACTGTTTTTT. Amino acid sequence: CASSLRGAIYEKLFF.

The gene calls are TRBV7-9 and TRBJ1-1; D is undetermined. With 1 base removed from V and 6 bases from J, the gap between germline ends came to 6 bases. The CDR3 totals 12 residues. The germline V gene encodes CDR1 SEHNR and CDR2 FQNEAQ (reference sequence). Written as DNA, the CDR3 is TGTGCCAGCAGCTTAGAGGTTCCTGAAGCTTTCTTT. Translated: CASSLEVPEAFF.

The rearrangement uses TRBV4-2 and TRBJ2-3; D gene uncertain. Germline V lookup: CDR1 LGHNA, CDR2 YNFKEQ. V was cut by 0 bases and J by 0 bases, with 16 bases left in between. CDR3 length equals 18 residues. CDR3 region: CASSQDAITLLSTDTQYF. Here the CDR3 DNA reads TGTGCCAGCAGCCAAGACGCGATAACTCTTCTAAGCACAGATACGCAGTATTTT.

The chain recombines TRBV12-3 or TRBV12-4 with TRBJ2-1; D gene ambiguous. The length of the CDR3 is 17 residues. Deletions cut 0 bases from V and 2 bases from J, with 14 bases between. CDR3 in amino acids: CASSLAGGPYPYNEQFF. The CDR3 nucleotides read TGTGCCAGCAGTTTAGCCGGCGGACCCTACCCCTACAATGAGCAGTTCTTC.

CDR3 amino acids: CASSFSSGTPRETQYF. DNA of the CDR3: TGTGCCAGCAGTTTTTCAAGCGGGACACCACGGGAGACCCAGTACTTC. The V gene is TRBV27, the J gene TRBJ2-5; possible D gene TRBD2, 7 bases. V was shortened by 3 bases and J by 5 bases, with 19 bases between the two germline ends. This CDR3 has 16 residues. Germline V gene lookup returns CDR1 MNHEY and CDR2 SMNVEV (reference sequence).

The chain uses TRBV4-3 and TRBJ1-2, with D tentatively TRBD1 (6 bases). The V and J ends lost 0 bases and 4 bases respectively, with 15 bases between them. CDR3 length: 16 amino acids. Germline CDR1 is LGHNA and CDR2 is YSLEER. CDR3 sequence (DNA): TGCGCCAGCAGCCAAGATAGGACTGGGACATTCTATGGCTACACCTTC. It specifies CASSQDRTGTFYGYTF.

This chain joins TRBV15 and TRBJ1-2; 9 bases match TRBD1. J was trimmed by 4 bases and V by 3 bases; bases with no gene match: 6. In germline, CDR1 is LNHNV, CDR2 YYDKDF (reference sequence). This CDR3 has 15 amino acids. CDR3 sequence (DNA): TGTGCCACCAGCAGCGTGAGACAGGGGGTCTATGGCTACACCTTC. Its translation is CATSSVRQGVYGYTF.

The V call is TRBV7-2, the J call TRBJ2-1; D is undetermined. Trimming cost V 4 bases and J 6 bases, with 7 bases left between them. The CDR3 contains 12 residues. Germline V gene sequence: CDR1 SGHTA, CDR2 FQGNSA. The CDR3 sequence: CASSSGVNEQFF. For the CDR3, the DNA is TGTGCCAGCAGCTCCGGTGTCAATGAGCAGTTCTTC.

This clonotype was recorded a few times. The chain uses TRBV4-3 and TRBJ2-1; D is possibly TRBD1 or TRBD2 (5 bases each). Germline CDR1 LGHNA, CDR2 YSLEER. Trimming shortened V by 5 bases and J by 1 base, and 15 bases separated the two germline ends. This CDR3 has 16 residues. The CDR3 reads CASSVGTAQSYNEQFF. The CDR3, as DNA: TGCGCCAGCAGCGTAGGGACGGCTCAATCCTACAATGAGCAGTTCTTC.

This chain links TRBV4-1 with TRBJ1-1; D not resolved. CDR3 length: 13 amino acids. Germline CDR1 is MGHRA and CDR2 is YSYEKL. Trimming left V 6 bases short and J 1 base short, with 9 bases between. The CDR3 loop is CASSPLRNTEAFF. CDR3 sequence (DNA): TGCGCCAGCAGTCCTTTAAGGAACACTGAAGCTTTCTTT.

J is TRBJ2-3 and V is TRBV4-1; D is possibly TRBD1 (6 bases). Germline loops: CDR1 MGHRA, CDR2 YSYEKL. The ends were cut back, 0 bases at V and 3 bases at J, with 10 bases in the middle. The CDR3 covers 15 residues. This chain's CDR3 is CASSQETGWTDTQYF. As DNA, the CDR3 is TGCGCCAGCAGCCAAGAAACAGGGTGGACAGATACGCAGTATTTT.

V and J are TRBV5-5 and TRBJ2-2; D is possibly TRBD1 (6 bases). Looked up from germline, CDR1 is SGHKS and CDR2 is YYEKEE (reference sequence). The CDR3 spans 16 residues. V lost 4 bases and J lost 0, with 13 bases in between. CDR3 protein: CASSDRTVTNTGELFF. CDR3 in DNA: TGTGCCAGCAGCGATCGGACAGTAACGAACACCGGGGAGCTGTTTTTT.

This clonotype was observed a handful of times. The rearrangement joins TRBV7-8 to TRBJ2-1, with unresolved D. V lost 2 bases and J 5 bases, leaving 7 bases between the germline ends. Germline V gives CDR1 SGHVS, CDR2 FQNEAQ. This CDR3 is 13 amino acids long. CDR3 nucleotide sequence: TGTGCCAGCAGCTTAAAGGTCCACAATGAGCAGTTCTTC. Translating gives CASSLKVHNEQFF.

The chain joins TRBV20-1 to TRBJ1-2; D gene uncertain. This CDR3 has 11 residues. Looked up from germline, CDR1 is DFQATT and CDR2 is SNEGSKA (reference sequence). Trimming took 5 bases from V and 3 from J, leaving 7 bases between them. In DNA form, the CDR3 reads TGCAGTGCTGACACGGACTATGGCTACACCTTC. Its protein product is CSADTDYGYTF.

The chain has TRBV2 and TRBJ2-7, with 10 bases matching TRBD1. The CDR3 runs 14 residues. Trimming removed 7 bases from V and 1 base from J; junction bases left unmatched: 4. Germline CDR1 reads SNHLY; CDR2 reads FYNNEI. The CDR3 loop is CASMPGQGSYEQYV. The CDR3 DNA reads as TGTGCCAGCATGCCGGGACAGGGGTCCTACGAGCAGTACGTC.